Listed below are T cell receptor beta chains from one sample, sequenced in a study of T cells in Graves' hyperthyroidism and ophthalmopathy. TCRdb called the multiplex PCR reads again in MiXCR, with one record for every CDR3 protein. This table holds 75,000 to 100,000 distinct CDR3 sequences, around 52% found once. Sequencing input: blood. The receptors derive from a woman in her thirties or forties with Graves' hyperthyroidism. Both conserved end residues are part of each CDR3. D genes are given only for firm matches. Where a row states a size, it is once, few, many or the class of an expanded clone; other rows omit it.

v_gene	d_gene	abundance	j_gene	CDR3nt	CDR3aa
TRBV14	.	many	TRBJ2-5	TGTGCCAGCAGCCTGGGCCTCCTCGGGACCCAGTACTTC	CASSLGLLGTQYF
TRBV6-1	.	few	TRBJ1-5	TGTGCCAGCAGTGAAACCGCTCCGTGGAATCAGCCCCAGCATTTT	CASSETAPWNQPQHF
TRBV7-9	.	many	TRBJ2-5	TGTGCCAGCAGCCCCCGTGGGACCCACGAGGAGACCCAGTACTTC	CASSPRGTHEETQYF
TRBV5-1	.	many	TRBJ2-7	TGCGCCAGCAGAAGGACCTCGGAAATCTACGAGCAGTACTTC	CASRRTSEIYEQYF
TRBV2	.	few	TRBJ2-5	TGTGCCAGACGAACAGGGCAGGAGACCCAGTACTTC	CARRTGQETQYF
TRBV7-9	.	.	TRBJ1-2	TGTGCCAGCAGCCCAACGACACGGGGCGGGAACTATGGCTACACCTTC	CASSPTTRGGNYGYTF
TRBV20-1	.	many	TRBJ2-7	TGCAGTGCTAATTGGGGGATCGAGCAGTACTTC	CSANWGIEQYF
TRBV30	.	many	TRBJ1-2	TGTGCCTGGAGGGTGGACTATGGCTACACCTTC	CAWRVDYGYTF
TRBV20-1	.	many	TRBJ2-3	TGCAGTGCTAGCCCCGGCACAGATACGCAGTATTTT	CSASPGTDTQYF
TRBV9	TRBD2	many	TRBJ2-2	TGTGCCAGCAGCGGCCCTTTGGCGGGAGGGAACGGGGAGCTGTTTTTT	CASSGPLAGGNGELFF
TRBV9	TRBD1	.	TRBJ1-1	TGTGCCAGCAGCGTAGGGACAGGAGACACTGAAGCTTTCTTT	CASSVGTGDTEAFF
TRBV5-1	.	.	TRBJ1-1	TGCGCCAGCAGCTTGAAACAGGGACGGGTGGGAGCTTTCTTT	CASSLKQGRVGAFF
TRBV24-1	.	.	TRBJ1-3	TGTGCCACCAGTGATTTAGGGGGACTGCAGGGAAACACCATATATTTT	CATSDLGGLQGNTIYF
TRBV4-1	.	.	TRBJ1-4	TGCGCCAGCAGCCAAGACAGGGGATCTGAAAAACTGTTTTTT	CASSQDRGSEKLFF
TRBV7-8	.	.	TRBJ1-2	TGTGCCAGCAGCCCCATTTCAGGCTCCTATGGCTACACCTTC	CASSPISGSYGYTF
TRBV7-9	.	few	TRBJ1-5	TGTGCCAGCAGCCCCGACGGGCACGGGGAGCTGGGTCAGCCCCAGCATTTT	CASSPDGHGELGQPQHF
TRBV7-8	TRBD2	.	TRBJ2-7	TGTGCCACCCGGGAGGGCGGCTCCTCAGGGGAGCAGTACTTC	CATREGGSSGEQYF
TRBV6-1	.	many	TRBJ2-7	TGTGCCAGTAAGACTCCCTACGAGCAGTACTTC	CASKTPYEQYF
TRBV4-1	TRBD1	.	TRBJ2-5	TGTGCCAGCAGCCAAGCGGGACAGGGCGGAGAGACCCAGTACTTC	CASSQAGQGGETQYF
TRBV10-3	TRBD1	.	TRBJ2-7	TGTGCCATTCAAACAGGGGGCTACGAGCAGTACTTC	CAIQTGGYEQYF
TRBV29-1	TRBD1	many	TRBJ2-7	TGCAGCGTTCAGGGGGTCTACGAGCAGTACTTC	CSVQGVYEQYF
TRBV29-1	.	.	TRBJ2-7	TGCAGCAGAGCCAGGGGGGGTAGCTCCTACGAGCAGTACTTC	CSRARGGSSYEQYF
TRBV29-1	TRBD1	.	TRBJ2-5	TGCAGCTCGACAGGGGGCGGGAAGACCCAGTACTTC	CSSTGGGKTQYF
TRBV27	.	many	TRBJ1-2	TGTGCCAGCAGTTTTAACGGCGCTCACTATGGCTACACCTTC	CASSFNGAHYGYTF
TRBV7-8	.	.	TRBJ2-7	TGTGCCACGCGGGACAGAGGCTCCTACGAGCAGTACTTC	CATRDRGSYEQYF
TRBV7-2	.	medium-sized	TRBJ1-4	TGTGCCAGCAGCTTAGGCATGGGGGAGGGGGAAAAACTGTTTTTT	CASSLGMGEGEKLFF
TRBV6-5	TRBD1	few	TRBJ2-7	TGTGCCAGCAGTTTCTCGCGAGGGACAGGGAAGTACTACGAGCAGTACTTC	CASSFSRGTGKYYEQYF